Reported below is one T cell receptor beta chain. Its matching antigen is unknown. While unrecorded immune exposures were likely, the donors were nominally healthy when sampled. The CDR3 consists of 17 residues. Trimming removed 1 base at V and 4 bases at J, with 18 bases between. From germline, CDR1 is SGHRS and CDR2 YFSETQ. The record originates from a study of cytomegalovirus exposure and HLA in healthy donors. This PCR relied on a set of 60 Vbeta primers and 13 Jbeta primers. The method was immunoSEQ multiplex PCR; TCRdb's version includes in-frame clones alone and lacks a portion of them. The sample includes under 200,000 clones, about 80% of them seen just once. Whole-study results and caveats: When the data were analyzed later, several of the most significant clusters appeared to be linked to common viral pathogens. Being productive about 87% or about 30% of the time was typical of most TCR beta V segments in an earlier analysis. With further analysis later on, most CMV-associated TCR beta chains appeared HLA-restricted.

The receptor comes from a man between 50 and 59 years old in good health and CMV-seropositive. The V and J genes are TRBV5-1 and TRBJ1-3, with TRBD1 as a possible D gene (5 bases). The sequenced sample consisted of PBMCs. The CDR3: CASSLSPPGLVGNTIYF. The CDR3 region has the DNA TGCGCCAGCAGCTTGTCTCCCCCGGGACTGGTGGGAAACACCATATATTTT.